Listed here is a single T cell receptor (beta chain). This specimen belongs to a study of blood T cell repertoires in COVID-19. The overall study: Sample material is recorded as cDNA or gDNA derived from T cells, B-cell-depleted T cells, or PBMCs.

Profiled with immunoSEQ multiplex PCR; TCRdb holds only in-frame clones, not every one. The table lists under 350,000 clones, approximately 85% of them singletons. J lost 0 bases, V lost 6 bases, and 5 bases had no gene match. The CDR3 is made up of 15 amino acids. Per germline, CDR1 WSHSY and CDR2 SAAADI. The receptor was isolated from a human donor in a cohort sampled during active COVID-19. The V gene is TRBV10-2, the J gene TRBJ2-1, with 7 bases fitting TRBD1. Sequencing was performed on peripheral blood. CDR3 region: CASRVTGSSYNEQFF. The CDR3 coding sequence is TGCGCCAGCAGGGTGACAGGGAGCTCCTACAATGAGCAGTTCTTC.